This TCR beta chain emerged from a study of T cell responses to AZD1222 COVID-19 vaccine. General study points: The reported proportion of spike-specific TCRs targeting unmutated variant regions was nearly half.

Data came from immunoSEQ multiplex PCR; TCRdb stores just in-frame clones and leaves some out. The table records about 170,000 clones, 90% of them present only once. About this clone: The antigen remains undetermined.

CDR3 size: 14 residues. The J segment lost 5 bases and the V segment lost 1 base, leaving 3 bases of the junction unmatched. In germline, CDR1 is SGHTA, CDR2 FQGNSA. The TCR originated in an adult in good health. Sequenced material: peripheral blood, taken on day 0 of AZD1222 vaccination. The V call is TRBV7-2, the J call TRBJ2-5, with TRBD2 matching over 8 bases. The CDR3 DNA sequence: TGTGCCAGCAGCTTAGGGACTAGCCCGGAGACCCAGTACTTC. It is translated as CASSLGTSPETQYF.